This TCR beta chain appears in the sequencing data of a study of early T cells in non-severe SARS-CoV-2 infection. Study-wide background: The authors sequenced bulk RNA from unsorted whole blood, leaving chains unpaired.

This clonotype was picked up many times. Its antigen is unidentified. The V gene's germline CDR1 is SEHNR and CDR2 FQNEAQ (reference sequence). The length of the CDR3 is 15 residues. V lost 3 bases and J 3 bases, leaving 12 bases between the germline ends. Overall study results and limits: Lookups in VDJdb leaned toward anti-spike CD8 responses and missed private and CD4 specificities.

Researchers tagged individual cDNA molecules with unique molecular identifiers. TCRdb independently ran MiXCR on the 5' RACE reads; one entry per CDR3 protein. The table lists roughly 100,000 distinct CDR3 sequences, approximately 14% of them singletons, with approximately 6% in the top ten. This TCR derives from an adult who was a healthcare worker with PCR-confirmed SARS-CoV-2 infection or an uninfected control (not recorded which). Sequencing used whole blood. The chain carries TRBV7-9 and TRBJ1-3; maybe TRBD1 (5 bases). The CDR3 DNA sequence: TGTGCCAGCAGCTTTTGGGACGGTATTGGAAACACCATATATTTT. Its translation is CASSFWDGIGNTIYF.